This section outlines one T cell receptor beta chain sequence together with its context. What it recognizes is unknown. The data stem from a study of shared clonotypes between healthy human individuals. The overall study: Participating donors consisted of two women and a few men aged 18 to 49. Study results and limitations: The sole specimen, blood, was sampled, and tissue repertoires likely differ.

Every donor was a Caucasian adult from Nashville, Tennessee. Loaded into unsorted PBMC replicate PCRs was roughly 310 ng DNA, roughly 31,000 T cell genomes. Sequencing was performed with immunoSEQ multiplex PCR; in TCRdb, only in-frame clones are kept and a portion is missing. The table has about 520,000 clones, over 75% seen once. The CDR3 is made up of 15 amino acids. The germline V gene encodes CDR1 MGHDK and CDR2 SYGVNS. V shed 5 bases, J shed 4 bases, and the junction held 10 bases outside the gene matches. The TCR originated in a woman in her thirties or forties in good health. Some clones in this sample may be carry-over from other donors' samples. Sequenced sample: PBMCs. The chain carries TRBV25-1 and TRBJ2-5; 7 bases are a match to TRBD1. The CDR3, as DNA: TGTGCCAGCAGTACCCAAGGGGGCTACAGAGAGACCCAGTACTTC. Protein: CASSTQGGYRETQYF.